The entry below gives a single T cell receptor (beta chain) sequence along with its context. What it binds is not known. RNA was extracted with the RNeasy kit, and a quantity of roughly 0.5 to 1 ug was reverse transcribed using random hexamers. TCRdb re-called the immunoSEQ multiplex PCR reads through MiXCR, storing one row per CDR3 protein. The sample yields around 180,000 distinct CDR3 sequences, 85% to 95% seen once. The sample comes from a study of CD8 T cells in Susac syndrome. Findings of the study overall: No clonal expansion appeared among CD4+ T cells in Susac patients.

There are 14 residues in the CDR3. V was clipped by 5 bases and J by 4 bases; unmatched bases: 3. The V gene's germline CDR1 is DFQATT and CDR2 SNEGSKA (reference sequence). The CD8+ and CD4+ T cells were negatively isolated, with the TEMRA cells enriched by FACS. This receptor was identified in a human donor with Susac syndrome. The rearrangement links TRBV20-1 to TRBJ2-1; 12 bases match TRBD2. Material: CD4+ T cells from PBMCs. CDR3 residues: CSAPTSGGYNEQFF. DNA of the CDR3: TGCAGTGCTCCAACTAGCGGGGGGTACAATGAGCAGTTCTTC.